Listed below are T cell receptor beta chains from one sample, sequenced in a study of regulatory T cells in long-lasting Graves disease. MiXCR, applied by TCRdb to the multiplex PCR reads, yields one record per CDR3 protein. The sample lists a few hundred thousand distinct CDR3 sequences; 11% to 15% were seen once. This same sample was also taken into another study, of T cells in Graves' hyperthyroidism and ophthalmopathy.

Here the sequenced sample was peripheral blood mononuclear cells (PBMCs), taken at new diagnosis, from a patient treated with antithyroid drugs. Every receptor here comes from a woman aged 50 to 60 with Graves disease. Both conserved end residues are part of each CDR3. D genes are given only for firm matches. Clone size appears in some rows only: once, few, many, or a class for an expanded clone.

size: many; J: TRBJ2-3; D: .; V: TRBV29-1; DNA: TGCAGCGTTGGTAAGAGCGGAGACACAGATACGCAGTATTTT; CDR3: CSVGKSGDTDTQYF
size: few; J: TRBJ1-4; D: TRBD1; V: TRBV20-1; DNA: TGCAGTGCTAGAGAGCAGGGGGCCGCAACTAATGAAAAACTGTTTTTT; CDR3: CSAREQGAATNEKLFF
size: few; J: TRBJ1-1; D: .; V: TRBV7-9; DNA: TGTGCTGGACAGTCCCCCACTGAAGCTTTCTTT; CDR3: CAGQSPTEAFF
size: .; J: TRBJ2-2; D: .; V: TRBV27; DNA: TGTGCCAGCAGTTTAGAGGCTCGATCGAACACCGGGGAGCTGTTTTTT; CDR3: CASSLEARSNTGELFF
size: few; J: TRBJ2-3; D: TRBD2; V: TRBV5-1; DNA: TGCGCCAGCAGCTTTGCAGGGACTAGCGGGAGAATAGATACGCAGTATTTT; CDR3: CASSFAGTSGRIDTQYF
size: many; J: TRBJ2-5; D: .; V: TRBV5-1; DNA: TGCGCCAGCAGCTTGGCGCCGCTACAAGAGACCCAGTACTTC; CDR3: CASSLAPLQETQYF
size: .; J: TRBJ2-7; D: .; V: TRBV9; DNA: TGTGCCAGCAGCCGGACGGGGGGTACCTGGGACAGCTCCTACGAGCAGTACTTC; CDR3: CASSRTGGTWDSSYEQYF
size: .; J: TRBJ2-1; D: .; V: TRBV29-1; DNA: TGCAGCGTTGGGGGCGGCTACAATGAGCAGTTCTTC; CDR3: CSVGGGYNEQFF
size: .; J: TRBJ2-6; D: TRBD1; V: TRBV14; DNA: TGTGCCAGCAGCCTACAGGGGACCGGGGCCAACGTCCTGACTTTC; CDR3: CASSLQGTGANVLTF
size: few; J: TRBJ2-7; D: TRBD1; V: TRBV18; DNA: TGTGCCAGCTCGCAAGGACAGGGGGTTACCTACGAGCAGTACTTC; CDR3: CASSQGQGVTYEQYF
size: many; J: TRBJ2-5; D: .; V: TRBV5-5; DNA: TGTGCCAGCAGCCCTGGGACGTTACAAGAGACCCAGTACTTC; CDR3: CASSPGTLQETQYF
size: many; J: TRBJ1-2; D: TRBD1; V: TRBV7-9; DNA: TGTGCCAGCAGCTTAGCGCGGACAGGTCCCGTCTATGGCTACACCTTC; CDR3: CASSLARTGPVYGYTF
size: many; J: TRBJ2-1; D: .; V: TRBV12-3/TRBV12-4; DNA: TGTGCCAGCCGACGGCAAAACCAAAACCAGTTCTTC; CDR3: CASRRQNQNQFF
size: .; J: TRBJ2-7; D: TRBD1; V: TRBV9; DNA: TGTGCCAGCAGCCCCCCGGGACAGGGTTTAGTCGAGCAGTACTTC; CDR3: CASSPPGQGLVEQYF
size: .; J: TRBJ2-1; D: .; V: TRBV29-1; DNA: TGCAGCGTTATACGACCGTACAATGAGCAGTTCTTC; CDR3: CSVIRPYNEQFF
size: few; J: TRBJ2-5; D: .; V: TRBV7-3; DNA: TGTGCCAGCAGCTTAGTAGACGGGGAGACCCAGTACTTC; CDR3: CASSLVDGETQYF
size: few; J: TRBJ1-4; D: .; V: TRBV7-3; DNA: TGTGCCAGCAGCTCCCGTACGGGGGTGAGTGAAAAACTGTTTTTT; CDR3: CASSSRTGVSEKLFF
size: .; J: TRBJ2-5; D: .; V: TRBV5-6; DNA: TGTGCCAGCAGCTTGCCCCCGGGAGACCTAGGAGAGACCCAGTACTTC; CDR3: CASSLPPGDLGETQYF